This record concerns one T cell receptor beta chain sequence. This sample is drawn from a study of cytomegalovirus exposure and HLA in healthy donors. Study background: Approximately 190 million T cells yielded about 120 million unique TCR beta sequences, as an earlier analysis found.

From germline, CDR1 is MDHEN and CDR2 SYDVKM. This CDR3 comprises 16 residues. V lost 7 bases and J lost 4; bases outside the gene matches: 13. 13 Jbeta primers and 60 Vbeta primers were used for the PCR. Sequencing used immunoSEQ multiplex PCR; TCRdb keeps in-frame clones, though not all of them. The data show tens of thousands of clones, with over 70% seen just once and around 4.2% held by the top ten. The clonotype was recovered from a woman aged 40 to 50 in good health and CMV-seronegative. The specimen sequenced was PBMCs. This chain uses TRBV28 with TRBJ1-5, with 7 bases matching TRBD1. In DNA form, the CDR3 reads TGTGCCAGCATAGAGACTTGGACAGGCCTTAATCAGCCCCAGCATTTT. Encoded protein: CASIETWTGLNQPQHF. The complete variable domain, with remaining parts taken from reference TRBV28 and TRBJ1-5, reads DVKVTQSSRYLVKRTGEKVFLECVQDMDHENMFWYRQDPGLGLRLIYFSYDVKMKEKGDIPEGYSVSREKKERFSLILESASTNQTSMYLCASIETWTGLNQPQHFGDGTRLSIL.